The T cell receptor (beta chain) under discussion was sequenced for a study of T cells in women clearing cervical HPV infection. Regarding this clone: Read sequence stops 3 residues before the CDR3 end, and the germline J gene provides the missing end.

With 4 bases clipped from V and 5 bases from J, the junction kept 8 bases outside the gene matches. Germline V gene lookup returns CDR1 MNHNS and CDR2 SASEGT. CDR3 length: 15 residues. Assay used: immunoSEQ multiplex PCR; TCRdb lists only in-frame clones, some missing. The sample table includes about 21,000 clones. What was sequenced was blood buffy coat. The receptor comes from a woman aged 18-70 years with a cervical HPV16 infection that either progressed to CIN3+ or cleared (not recorded which). The rearrangement joins TRBV6-1 to TRBJ1-5; TRBD1 matches at 7 bases. The CDR3: CASSATGWFHQPQHF. The CDR3 DNA, read in part, is TGTGCCAGCAGTGCGACAGGGTGGTTTCATCAGCCC.